This T cell receptor (beta chain) was obtained from a study of cytomegalovirus exposure and HLA in healthy donors. The overall study: From 190 million or so T cells, an earlier analysis saw 110 million or so unique TCR beta sequences.

The CDR3 runs 14 residues. Germline CDR1 is MGHRA and CDR2 is YSYEKL. Deletions cut 1 base from V and 2 bases from J, with 7 bases between. Points from the study as a whole: Three chains linked to CMV were shown in vitro to be specific for CMV antigens. A cluster of highly shared sequence variants was likely a sequencing artifact. Highest at DRB1 and lowest at HLA-C, TCR association rates differed among HLA loci in a later analysis.

This clone appeared a single time. What it binds is unknown. The PCR employed 60 Vbeta primers together with 13 Jbeta primers. TCRdb keeps only in-frame clones here, not all; method: immunoSEQ multiplex PCR. The data contain 150,000 to 200,000 clones, roughly 84% of them singletons. The V gene is TRBV4-1, the J gene TRBJ2-3, with D unclear. The clonotype originates from a girl under three years old in good health and CMV-seronegative. Sequenced sample: PBMCs. CDR3 loop: CASSQVLFTDTQYF. The CDR3 coding sequence is TGCGCCAGCAGCCAAGTCCTATTCACAGATACGCAGTATTTT.